This T cell receptor (beta chain) was captured by sequencing in a study of blood T cells in healthy people across ages. The germline V gene encodes CDR1 SGHRS and CDR2 YFSETQ. The CDR3 is made up of 14 amino acids. V shed 5 bases, J shed 0 bases, and the junction held 3 bases outside the gene matches. Every participating donor contributed about 10 milliliters of peripheral blood through a draw. A second 7 to 11 cycle PCR used barcoded and J-beta primers. Each CDR3 protein gets one entry after TCRdb re-called the 5' RACE reads with MiXCR. The sample lists hundreds of thousands of distinct CDR3 sequences; 52% were seen once.

The chain combines TRBV5-1 with TRBJ2-3; 7 bases are shared with TRBD2. The receptor was derived from an elderly woman in good health. The sample taken for sequencing was blood. The CDR3 DNA follows: TGCGCCAGCAGTACTAGCGCAAGCACAGATACGCAGTATTTT. Amino acids: CASSTSASTDTQYF.